The clone carrying this T cell receptor (beta chain) was picked up a small number of times. The target antigen is unknown. This CDR3 has 11 amino acids. Trimming left V 6 bases short and J 8 bases short, with 10 bases between. Germline V lookup: CDR1 MGHDK, CDR2 SYGVNS. TCRdb passed the multiplex PCR reads through MiXCR, listing each CDR3 protein once. The sample has approximately 13,000 distinct CDR3 sequences; 45% to 55% are singletons. This specimen belongs to a study of breast tumors, draining lymph nodes, adjacent tissues. The study, taken as a whole, reports: Data fit most tumor T cells coming from lymph node, expanding in tumor. Data only fit, rather than demonstrated, lymph node origin of most tumor T cells. Tumor repertoires ranked between lymph nodes and nontumor tissue in diversity, with V and J gene preferences.

Sequencing was performed on tumor-adjacent breast tissue. The rearrangement uses TRBV25-1 and TRBJ1-2, with a weak D call TRBD1 (5 bases). The source is a female donor with breast cancer. Some clones in this sample may be carry-over from other donors' samples. The CDR3 sequence is CASRMGGGYTF. The DNA of the CDR3 is TGTGCCAGCAGGATGGGGGGAGGCTACACCTTC.